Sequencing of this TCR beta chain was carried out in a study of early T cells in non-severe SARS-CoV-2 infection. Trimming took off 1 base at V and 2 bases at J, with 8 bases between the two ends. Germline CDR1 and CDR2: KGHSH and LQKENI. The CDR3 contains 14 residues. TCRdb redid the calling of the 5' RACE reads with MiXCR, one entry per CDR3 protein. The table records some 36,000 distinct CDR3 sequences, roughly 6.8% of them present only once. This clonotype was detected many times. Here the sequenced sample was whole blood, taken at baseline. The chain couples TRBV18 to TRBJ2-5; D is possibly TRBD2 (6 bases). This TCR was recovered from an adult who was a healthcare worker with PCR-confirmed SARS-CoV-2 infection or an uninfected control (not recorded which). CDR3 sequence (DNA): TGTGCCAGCTCACCACGCGGACTACAAGAGACCCAGTACTTC. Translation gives CASSPRGLQETQYF.